What follows are 9 T cell receptor beta chains derived from one specimen sequenced in a study of early T cells in non-severe SARS-CoV-2 infection. One entry per CDR3 protein results from TCRdb running MiXCR on the 5' RACE reads. Of nearly 45,000 distinct CDR3 sequences listed, 11% are singletons. Sequencing was performed on whole blood. All receptors come from an adult who was a healthcare worker with PCR-confirmed SARS-CoV-2 infection or an uninfected control (not recorded which).

The J gene is TRBJ2-7, the V gene TRBV28; 8 bases align to TRBD1. Losses at the gene ends were 7 bases for V and 5 bases for J; bases not matched to a gene: 7. CDR1 and CDR2 (germline): MDHEN, SYDVKM. The CDR3 has 13 amino acids. This chain's CDR3 is CASTLQGADEQYF. CDR3 nucleotides: TGTGCCAGCACCTTGCAGGGGGCGGACGAGCAGTACTTC. Variable domain in full (rest from reference TRBV28 and TRBJ2-7): DVKVTQSSRYLVKRTGEKVFLECVQDMDHENMFWYRQDPGLGLRLIYFSYDVKMKEKGDIPEGYSVSREKKERFSLILESASTNQTSMYLCASTLQGADEQYFGPGTRLTVT.

To note about this clonotype: With a much larger clone just one base away, this may be a read error. The chain combines TRBV28 with TRBJ2-3; a possible D gene is TRBD2 (5 bases). The V gene lost 7 bases and the J gene lost 4 bases, with 18 bases spanning the gap. The CDR3 covers 15 residues. Germline V gene lookup returns CDR1 MDHEN and CDR2 SYDVKM. CDR3 nucleotides: TGTGCCAGCAAGGTGGGAGACTATAGCGCAGATACGCAGTATTTT. Its protein is CASKVGDYSADTQYF. The complete variable domain, with remaining parts taken from reference TRBV28 and TRBJ2-3, reads DVKVTQSSRYLVKRTGEKVFLECVQDMDHENMFWYRQDPGLGLRLIYFSYDVKMKEKGDIPEGYSVSREKKERFSLILESASTNQTSMYLCASKVGDYSADTQYFGPGTRLTVL.

This clonotype was detected ten times or more. The rearrangement links TRBV19 to TRBJ2-2; the D is unclear. V lost 5 bases and J lost 7, with 14 bases in between. The CDR3 consists of 14 residues. Germline lookup yields CDR1 LNHDA and CDR2 SQIVND (reference sequence). The DNA for the CDR3 is TGTGCCAGTAGTTCACGGACGGGCGGCGGGGAGCTGTTTTTT. It is translated as CASSSRTGGGELFF. The full variable domain, with the rest looked up from reference TRBV19 and TRBJ2-2, is DGGITQSPKYLFRKEGQNVTLSCEQNLNHDAMYWYRQDPGQGLRLIYYSQIVNDFQKGDIAEGYSVSREKKESFPLTVTSAQKNPTAFYLCASSSRTGGGELFFGEGSRLTVL.

This clonotype was seen ten or more times. The genes are TRBV24-1 and TRBJ2-1, with no clear D. Germline assignment: CDR1 KGHDR and CDR2 SFDVKD. The CDR3 has 12 amino acids. V lost 1 base and J 6 bases, leaving 3 bases between the germline ends. The CDR3 DNA sequence: TGTGCCACCAGTGATTTAAGCAATGAGCAGTTCTTC. Amino acid sequence: CATSDLSNEQFF.

The CDR3 is CATRTASTDTQYF. The CDR3 nucleotides read TGTGCCACCAGGACGGCTAGCACAGATACGCAGTATTTT. The V call is TRBV24-1, the J call TRBJ2-3; D gene ambiguous. Per germline, CDR1 KGHDR and CDR2 SFDVKD. The V end lost 7 bases, the J end lost 0 bases, and 7 bases lay between the germline ends. The CDR3 contains 13 residues.

The genes are TRBV7-2 and TRBJ2-5, with D unclear. V was clipped by 3 bases and J by 6 bases, with 17 bases between them. Germline CDR1 SGHTA, CDR2 FQGNSA. This CDR3 is 15 amino acids long. Here the CDR3 reads CASSLADRNIKTQYF. The CDR3 DNA follows: TGTGCCAGCAGCTTGGCGGACCGTAACATTAAGACCCAGTACTTC.

The rearrangement joins TRBV12-3 or TRBV12-4 to TRBJ1-3; no clear D gene. CDR3 length: 14 amino acids. V dropped 3 bases and J dropped 5 bases, with 11 bases sitting between them. CDR3 nucleotides: TGTGCCAGCAGTTTTGTAGCGTACCGAAACACCATATATTTT. Translating it yields CASSFVAYRNTIYF.

This clonotype was seen at least ten times. The chain employs TRBV12-3 or TRBV12-4 and TRBJ1-3; 8 bases agree with TRBD1. This CDR3 spans 14 amino acids. The V gene end was trimmed by 6 bases and the J gene end by 5 bases; junction bases not matched to a gene: 6. The CDR3 nucleotides are TGTGCCAGCAGGGGGACAGGCAAGAGAAACACCATATATTTT. Encoded protein: CASRGTGKRNTIYF.

This clonotype was recorded at least ten times. The V gene is TRBV12-3 or TRBV12-4, the J gene TRBJ2-1, with TRBD1 as a possible D gene (6 bases). CDR3 length: 13 residues. Trimming took 7 bases from V and 6 from J, leaving 13 bases between them. CDR3 loop: CASTTGWVNEQFF. In DNA form, the CDR3 reads TGTGCCAGCACCACAGGGTGGGTCAATGAGCAGTTCTTC.